A selection of T cell receptor beta chains follows, all from one sample in a study of control samples from healthy donors and cancer patients. TCRdb keeps only in-frame clones here, not all; method: immunoSEQ multiplex PCR. The table has around 94,000 clones, around 90% seen once; the top ten hold about 2.5%. The specimen was blood. The receptors originated from a woman younger than 30 in good health. CDR3s include the opening cysteine and the closing phenylalanine or tryptophan. The D gene is left open where the match is weak.

j_gene | v_gene | d_gene | CDR3nt | CDR3aa
TRBJ1-5 | TRBV19 | TRBD1 | TGTGCCAGTAGTCCACAGGGGAGTAGCAATCAGCCCCAGCATTTT | CASSPQGSSNQPQHF
TRBJ2-7 | TRBV28 | TRBD2 | TGTGCCACCAGGCGGCTAGCGGGGGCCTTCGCCTACGAGCAGTACTTC | CATRRLAGAFAYEQYF
TRBJ1-1 | TRBV6-5 | - | TGTGCCAGCAGTCAGGGATTCACTGAAGCTTTCTTT | CASSQGFTEAFF
TRBJ2-5 | TRBV5-1 | TRBD2 | TGCGCCAGTAAGATAGCGGGAGGAGAGACCCAGTACTTC | CASKIAGGETQYF
TRBJ1-6 | TRBV6-5 | - | TGTGCCAGCAGGAGGGATTCACCCCTCCACTTT | CASRRDSPLHF
TRBJ2-3 | TRBV29-1 | - | TGCAGCGCTTCAGAAGATACGCAGTATTTT | CSASEDTQYF
TRBJ1-4 | TRBV6-1 | - | TGTGCCAGCAGTGAAATTTTGGGGGCCCCTAGAGAAAAACTGTTTTTT | CASSEILGAPREKLFF
TRBJ2-3 | TRBV19 | TRBD2 | TGTGCCAGTAGTACTAGCGGGGGGGCAACAGATACGCAGTATTTT | CASSTSGGATDTQYF
TRBJ1-2 | TRBV19 | - | TGTGCCAGTAGTCCTCGACCTTATGGCTACACCTTC | CASSPRPYGYTF
TRBJ2-7 | TRBV29-1 | TRBD2 | TGCAGCACAATGACGGGACTAGCGAGGGAGCAGTACTTC | CSTMTGLAREQYF
TRBJ2-7 | TRBV19 | - | TGTGCCAGTAGTCCTGGACAGACCTACGAGCAGTACTTC | CASSPGQTYEQYF